This T cell receptor (beta chain) was captured in a study of Ad26.COV2.S vaccination and SARS-CoV-2 variants. At the level of the study: Of the COV1001 trial arms, the Ad26.COV2.S arm included the donor.

Treatment indicated: 15 to 20 received Ad26.COV2.S at low or high dose, single or two shots; roughly 5 received placebo; per-sample allocation not given. Specimens were obtained on day 63 following the first vaccine or placebo injection. An adult of 18-55 years in Boston served as donor. The protocol was immunoSEQ multiplex PCR, while the TCRdb copy is restricted to in-frame clones and leaves out a portion. This table holds under 600,000 clones, nearly 90% found once. Germline CDR1 is SGHRS and CDR2 is YFSETQ. V lost 0 bases and J lost 3, with 10 bases in between. The length of the CDR3 is 14 residues.

The gene calls are TRBV5-1 and TRBJ2-7; D unclear. The sample here was peripheral blood, taken in a trial of Ad26.COV2.S vaccine versus placebo. The sequence derives from a person aged 18-60 years who received the Ad26.COV2.S COVID-19 vaccine or a placebo. CDR3 sequence (DNA): TGCGCCAGCAGCTTGGATGCCACAAACTACGAGCAGTACTTC. It codes for CASSLDATNYEQYF.